This T cell receptor (beta chain) was recovered during a study of cytomegalovirus exposure and HLA in healthy donors. PCR used 60 Vbeta primers and 13 Jbeta primers. TCRdb's copy holds only in-frame clones and misses some; the assay was immunoSEQ multiplex PCR. The profile shows approximately 190,000 clones, 75% to 85% of them singletons. Overall study results and limits: An observed cluster of highly shared sequence variants was recorded as a likely sequencing artifact.

This CDR3 comprises 14 residues. Germline V CDR1 and CDR2: MNHEY, SVGAGI. Trimming removed 2 bases from V and 5 bases from J, with 12 bases in between. Points on this clone: The target antigen is unknown.

This rearrangement joins TRBV6-5 to TRBJ1-2; D might be TRBD1 (5 bases). Specimen: PBMCs. This receptor was obtained from a woman between 18 and 29 years old in good health and CMV-seronegative. CDR3 residues: CASSYGWGGYGYTF. In DNA form, the CDR3 reads TGTGCCAGCAGTTACGGATGGGGGGGGTATGGCTACACCTTC.